These T cell receptor beta chains were read from a single sample in a study of tumor and adjacent non-tumor tissue in lung cancer. A single record per CDR3 protein comes from TCRdb applying MiXCR to the multiplex PCR reads. The table includes more than 85,000 distinct CDR3 sequences, approximately 87% detected once. Sequencing used lung tumor tissue. These receptors were obtained from a man aged 65 to 79 with non-small cell lung cancer. The CDR3 runs from the conserved cysteine through the conserved F or W. The D gene is left open where the match is weak.

J gene	D gene	V gene	CDR3 protein
TRBJ2-1	NA	TRBV6-1	CASTRNAGFNNEQSF
TRBJ2-7	TRBD1	TRBV11-2	CASSDLGQGNPYEQYF
TRBJ1-6	NA	TRBV28	CARMPYSPLHF
TRBJ1-5	NA	TRBV4-2	CACSLQGAGDQSQHF
TRBJ1-2	NA	TRBV29-1	CSVEDPREGLGGCTF
TRBJ2-2	NA	TRBV10-3	CAITGRAATGTGKLFF
TRBJ1-6	TRBD1	TRBV29-1	CCVGQGNYNSPLHF
TRBJ2-4	NA	TRBV4-3	CASNPKTDFKNIQYF
TRBJ2-1	TRBD2	TRBV11-3	CTSSLLGTSGDYDEQFF
TRBJ1-2	NA	TRBV5-5	CVSRPLEGANYGYTF
TRBJ2-5	NA	TRBV11-2	CASSLEDQDPETQYF
TRBJ2-1	NA	TRBV29-1	CSVEGVPYRDYNAPFF
TRBJ1-4	TRBD1	TRBV6-1	CASSVGQGNEKLFF
TRBJ1-1	TRBD1	TRBV4-2	CASNRDRGQGARNTQAFF
TRBJ2-1	TRBD2	TRBV2	CARLASGGQTYEHFF
TRBJ2-7	TRBD2	TRBV6-5	CTSGYQPSGSTGSYEQYF
TRBJ2-2	TRBD2	TRBV29-1	CSADVAGCTGELFF
TRBJ1-6	NA	TRBV6-5	CASSYSDGKNSPLRF